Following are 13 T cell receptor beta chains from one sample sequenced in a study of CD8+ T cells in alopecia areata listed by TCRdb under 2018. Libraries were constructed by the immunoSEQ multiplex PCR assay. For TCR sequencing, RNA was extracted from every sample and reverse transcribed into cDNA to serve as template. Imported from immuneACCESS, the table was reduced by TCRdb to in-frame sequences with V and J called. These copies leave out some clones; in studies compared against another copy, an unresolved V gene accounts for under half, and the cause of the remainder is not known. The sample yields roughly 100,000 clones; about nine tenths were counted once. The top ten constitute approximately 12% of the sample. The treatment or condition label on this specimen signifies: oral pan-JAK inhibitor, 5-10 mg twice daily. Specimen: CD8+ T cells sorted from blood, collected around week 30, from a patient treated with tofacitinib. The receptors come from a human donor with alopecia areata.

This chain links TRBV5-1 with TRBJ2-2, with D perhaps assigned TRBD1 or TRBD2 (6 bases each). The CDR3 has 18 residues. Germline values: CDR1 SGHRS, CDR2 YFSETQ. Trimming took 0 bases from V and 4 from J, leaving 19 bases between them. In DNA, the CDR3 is TGCGCCAGCAGCTTGGCCAAATGGGGGGCCGGGGCCACCGGGGAGCTGTTTTTT. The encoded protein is CASSLAKWGAGATGELFF. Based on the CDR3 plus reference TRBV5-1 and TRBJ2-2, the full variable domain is KAGVTQTPRYLIKTRGQQVTLSCSPISGHRSVSWYQQTPGQGLQFLFEYFSETQRNKGNFPGRFSGRQFSNSRSEMNVSTLELGDSALYLCASSLAKWGAGATGELFFGEGSRLTVL.

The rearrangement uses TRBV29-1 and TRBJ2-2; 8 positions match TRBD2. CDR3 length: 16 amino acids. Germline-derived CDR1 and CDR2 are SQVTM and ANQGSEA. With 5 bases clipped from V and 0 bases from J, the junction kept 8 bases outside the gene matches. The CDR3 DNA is TGCAGCGTTCCGGGCGGGGGGTTCGCGAACACCGGGGAGCTGTTTTTT. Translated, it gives CSVPGGGFANTGELFF.

CDR3 amino acids: CASSSQGYEQYF. Written as DNA, the CDR3 is TGTGCCAGCAGTTCCCAGGGGTACGAGCAGTACTTC. The chain couples TRBV6-5 to TRBJ2-7, with a tentative D call TRBD1 (6 bases). Between the trimmed V and J ends, which lost 4 bases and 4 bases, there was a span of 8 bases. CDR3 length: 12 amino acids. CDR1 and CDR2 from the germline V gene are MNHEY and SVGAGI.

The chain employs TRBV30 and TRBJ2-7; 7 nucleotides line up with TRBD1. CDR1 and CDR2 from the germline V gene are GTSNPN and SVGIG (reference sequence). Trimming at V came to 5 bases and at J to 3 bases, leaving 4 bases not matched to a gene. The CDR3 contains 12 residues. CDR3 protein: CAWGDRDYEQYF. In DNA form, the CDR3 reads TGTGCCTGGGGGGACAGAGACTACGAGCAGTACTTC.

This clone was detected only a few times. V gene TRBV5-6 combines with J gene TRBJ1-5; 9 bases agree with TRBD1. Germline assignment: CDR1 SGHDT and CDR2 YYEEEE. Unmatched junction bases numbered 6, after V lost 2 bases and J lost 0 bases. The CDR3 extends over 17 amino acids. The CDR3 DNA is TGTGCCAGCAGCTTCCACGGACAGGGGATTAGCAATCAGCCCCAGCATTTT. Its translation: CASSFHGQGISNQPQHF.

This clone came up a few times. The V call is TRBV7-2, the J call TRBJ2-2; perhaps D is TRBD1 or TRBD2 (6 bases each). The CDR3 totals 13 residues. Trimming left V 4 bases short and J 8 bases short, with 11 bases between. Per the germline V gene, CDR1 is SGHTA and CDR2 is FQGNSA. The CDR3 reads CASSWGAPGELFF. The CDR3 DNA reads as TGTGCCAGCAGCTGGGGGGCTCCTGGGGAGCTGTTTTTT.

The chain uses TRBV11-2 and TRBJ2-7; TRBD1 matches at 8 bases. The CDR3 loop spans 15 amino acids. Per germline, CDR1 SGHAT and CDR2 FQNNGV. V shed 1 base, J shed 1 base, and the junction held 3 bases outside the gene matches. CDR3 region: CASSLGGQVSYEQYF. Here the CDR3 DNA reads TGTGCCAGCAGCTTAGGGGGACAGGTATCCTACGAGCAGTACTTC.

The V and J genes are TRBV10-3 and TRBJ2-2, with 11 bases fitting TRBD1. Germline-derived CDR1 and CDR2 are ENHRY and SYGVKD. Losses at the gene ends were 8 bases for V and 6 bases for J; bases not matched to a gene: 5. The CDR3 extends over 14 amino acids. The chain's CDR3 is CAIPGQGVSGELFF. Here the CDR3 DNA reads TGTGCCATCCCGGGACAGGGGGTCTCCGGGGAGCTGTTTTTT.

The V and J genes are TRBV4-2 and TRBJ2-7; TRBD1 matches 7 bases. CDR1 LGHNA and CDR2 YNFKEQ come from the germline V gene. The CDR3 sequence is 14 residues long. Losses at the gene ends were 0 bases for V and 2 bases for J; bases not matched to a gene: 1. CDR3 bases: TGTGCCAGCAGCCAAGAGACAGGGCCCTACGAGCAGTACTTC. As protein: CASSQETGPYEQYF.

CDR3 residues: CASSFPEGSTGELFF. Here the CDR3 DNA reads TGTGCCAGTAGTTTCCCGGAGGGTTCCACCGGGGAGCTGTTTTTT. V gene TRBV19 combines with J gene TRBJ2-2, with a tentative D call TRBD2 (6 bases). V was clipped by 5 bases and J by 4 bases, with 14 bases between them. The CDR3 totals 15 residues. Looked up from germline, CDR1 is LNHDA and CDR2 is SQIVND (reference sequence).

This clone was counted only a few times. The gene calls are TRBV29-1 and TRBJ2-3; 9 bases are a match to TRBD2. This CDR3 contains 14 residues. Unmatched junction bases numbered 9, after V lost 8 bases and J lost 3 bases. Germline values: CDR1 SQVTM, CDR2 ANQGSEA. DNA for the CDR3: TGCAGCCCGAGGGTAGCGGGGGTAACAGATACGCAGTATTTT. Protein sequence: CSPRVAGVTDTQYF.

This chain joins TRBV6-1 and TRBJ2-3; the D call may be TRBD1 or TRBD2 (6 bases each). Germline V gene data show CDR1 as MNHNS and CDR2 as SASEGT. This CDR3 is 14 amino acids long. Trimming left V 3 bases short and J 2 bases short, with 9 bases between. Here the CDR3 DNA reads TGTGCCAGCAGTGAGGGGGGCACCACAGATACGCAGTATTTT. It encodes CASSEGGTTDTQYF.

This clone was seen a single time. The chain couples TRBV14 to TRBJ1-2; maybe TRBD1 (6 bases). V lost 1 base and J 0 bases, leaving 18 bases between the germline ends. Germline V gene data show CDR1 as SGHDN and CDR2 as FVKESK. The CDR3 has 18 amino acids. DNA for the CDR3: TGTGCCAGCAGCCAAGTGATATACAGGGCAGCACCTAACTATGGCTACACCTTC. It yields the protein CASSQVIYRAAPNYGYTF.